This TCR beta chain was sequenced during a study of cytomegalovirus exposure and HLA in healthy donors (TCRdb year 2017). General notes on the study: According to an earlier analysis of 450 to 650 of the donors, about 180 million T cells yielded 117 million unique TCR beta sequences and around 280 Gb of sequence data. The number of typed donors differed by locus: about 620-630 for A, B, C, DRB1 and DQB1; some 500 for DQA1; fewer than 610 for DPA1; and about 450 for DPB1. HLA typing covered class I and class II loci at four-digit resolution. A later analysis re-examined previously published TCR beta repertoires from just over 650 donors and added high-resolution HLA genotyping to investigate patterns of TCR occurrence. In addition to the first cohort of roughly 670 subjects, a separate validation cohort of about 120 different subjects was used. Every discovery cohort repertoire had been produced on one sequencing platform. The T cell repertoires of around 730 subjects were profiled by immunosequencing and related to cytomegalovirus serostatus. Because of strong linkage in the cohort, four or five DR-DQ haplotypes were treated as single units for association and clustering. Genome-wide SNP genotypes for about 60% of the roughly 670 donors were used in a later genetic analysis, which treated that subset as a discovery cohort. In an earlier analysis of roughly 580 of the donors, high-throughput TCR beta sequencing was used to judge whether each TCR beta V gene segment behaved as functional or pseudogenic. Of the 398 genotyped donors, about 80% fell in the genetic ancestry cluster associated with self-reported Caucasian donors. Alongside the repertoire data, information on donor age, sex, ethnicity and CMV serostatus was compiled. Among several hundred genotyped donors of the cohort, an average of around 250,000 unique TCR beta nucleotide sequences was sequenced per donor, of which about 19% were non-productive. The study combined high-throughput TCR immunosequencing, statistical association of individual TCRs with disease status, and machine learning to predict cytomegalovirus infection status. The aim of the study was to test whether cataloging public T cell receptors could identify signatures of past pathogen exposure. In the later analysis, no new phenotypic data were used to find candidate immune exposures; instead, reliance was placed on TCR beta sequences and their occurrence across donors. Around 300 gigabases of sequencing data and tens of millions of unique TCR sequences were included in an early release covering several hundred HLA-typed donors.

Libraries were made using the immunoSEQ multiplex PCR assay. For the multiplex PCR, a mixture combining 60 forward primers for TCR Vbeta segments and 13 reverse primers for TCR Jbeta segments was used. A multiplex PCR assay on genomic DNA amplified the CDR3 region of rearranged TCR beta genes. The amplified TCR beta libraries were sequenced on the Illumina HiSeq System as 87-base-pair reads. The source study handled its data this way. In a later analysis, tens of millions of unique TCR beta chains were counted across the roughly 670 repertoires, and about 10 million of these chains were shared by at least two donors. Raw reads were error-corrected and collapsed into unique sequences by a nearest-neighbor algorithm in which closely related sequences were merged to remove PCR and sequencing errors. CDR3 sequences were aligned to IMGT reference sequences to assign V, D and J gene segments. For a sequence to be retained, at least a six-nucleotide match to both a V gene segment and a J gene segment was required. A rearrangement counted as productive if the CDR3 had no stop codons and remained in frame with V and J, and every other rearrangement counted as non-productive. CDR3 was defined according to IMGT convention as the region running from the second conserved V-encoded cysteine to the conserved J-encoded phenylalanine. In an earlier analysis of around 540 of the donors, sequences lacking an unambiguous match to a single V gene segment were excluded. In an earlier analysis of 587 of the donors, V segments were called functional above 56.7% productive rearrangements and were called segregating when the between-donor standard deviation exceeded 5%. A statistical classification framework was built to diagnose cytomegalovirus status from the catalog of TCR beta chain sequences. V and J gene assignment, in a later analysis, came from comparing TCR nucleotide sequences with IMGT/GENE-DB human TR gene sequences. Using the TCRdist pipeline, a later analysis assigned CDR3 sequences along with most-parsimonious VDJ recombination scenarios. In a later analysis, every TCR beta chain was defined by the combination of its CDR3 amino acid sequence and its V-gene family, and reads without a unique V-gene family were dropped. In a later analysis, approximately 640 highly shared, low-generation-probability nucleotide sequences were removed to address suspected cross-contamination and a sequencing artifact. For each public chain, a later analysis derived a clonal expansion index from normalized ranks of inferred template counts within each repertoire. In a later analysis, generation probabilities were computed with a VDJ recombination model fitted to out-of-frame rearrangements, and the resulting probabilities were checked against IGoR. In a later analysis, TCR-TCR, TCR-HLA and TCR-CMV co-occurrence was scored with hypergeometric tests, and a repertoire-size bias correction was applied to TCR pairs. A later analysis estimated false discovery rates by permuting HLA or CMV assignments 20 times. A later analysis grouped co-occurring TCRs with DBSCAN, adding TCRdist sequence similarity when clustering within HLA-allele-positive subsets. Co-occurrence clustering excluded repertoires with fewer than 30,000 or more than 120,000 public chains, plus five with anomalous nucleotide sharing. Sourced from immuneACCESS, this table was stored by TCRdb with only in-frame sequences that have V and J called. A share of the clones is absent; for the studies checked, an unresolved V gene accounts for under half, and the remainder has no known explanation. V, J and clone size are those of that table, while D and trimming were read from the DNA. The sample table records 160,000 or so clones; approximately 80% of these occur just once. In total, the top ten clones hold nearly 8.5% of the sample.

This clone has just one count. The antigen this receptor binds is unknown. No quality values exist for individual bases; no much larger clone is one base distant. Results and caveats for the whole study, not just this receptor: For the cohort, immune exposure information was limited to CMV serostatus. Some IMGT-functional V segments, including TRBV6-2 and TRBV6-3, could not be distinguished by the 87-base-pair reads and were therefore excluded. According to a later analysis, parvovirus B19, influenza, CMV and Epstein-Barr virus appeared linked to several top co-occurrence clusters. Because counts were too low, about 15 rarely observed V segments, including chromosome 9 orphons, were left out of the earlier analysis of 587 of the donors. Presence/absence analyses assumed roughly uniform sequencing depth across donors, an assumption that may not hold. The authors suggested that the approach could potentially be extended to other disease states and immunological phenotypes. Most CMV-associated TCR beta chains appeared to be HLA-restricted in a later analysis, and the HLA associations seemed to be driven largely by CMV exposure. Compared with equally common non-associated chains, HLA-associated TCR beta chains in a later analysis were more clonally expanded and had lower generation probabilities. In a later genetic analysis, a missense DCLRE1C variant was associated with V-gene and J-gene trimming of TCR beta chains, and the association was replicated in an independent cohort. A later analysis associated 16,951 TCR beta sequences with specific HLA alleles at a false discovery rate of 0.05. Cytomegalovirus status was reported to be diagnosed by the classifier with high specificity and sensitivity in both the original and validation cohorts. Linkage disequilibrium might explain the correlated functional status among segregating V segments, but an unknown experimental factor could not be excluded. The study listed approximately 160 TCR beta chains as associated with cytomegalovirus. When HLA alleles, especially DR and DQ, strongly co-occurred, TCR associations were difficult to assign to individual alleles. Broadly in line with IMGT annotations, most TCR beta V segments showed up in productive rearrangements about 90% or about 30% of the time in an earlier analysis of 587 of the donors. A further reported finding was that TCR beta sequences accurately predicted the HLA-A and HLA-B alleles for most subjects in the first cohort. Because HLA typing was unavailable for some donors at each locus, only the typed subset was used in association tests. Three of the identified cytomegalovirus-associated TCR beta chains were confirmed in vitro to be specific for cytomegalovirus antigens. A group of highly shared sequence variants was considered likely to be a technical artifact of the sequencing pipeline. Across donors, most TCR sequences were observed very rarely, whereas some public TCRs were present in many individuals. A later analysis found that TCR association rates varied across HLA loci, with DRB1 alleles showing the most associated TCRs and HLA-C alleles the fewest. This cohort had only TCR beta chains sequenced, and the lack of alpha or paired-chain data limited which features could be detected. In a later genetic analysis, fewer N-insertions in productive TCRs were reported among donors in an Asian-associated ancestry cluster than the 666-donor mean.

CDR3 length: 14 amino acids, cysteine to phenylalanine. The sequence is cut down to CDR3 DNA, 42 bases in frame from base 1. V lost 5 bases and J lost 3 bases, and the count of bases not matched to a germline gene is 3. According to the germline V gene, CDR1 reads MDHEN and CDR2 reads SYDVKM. In total, 600 or so healthy bone marrow donors made up the cohort. All cohort members were sampled while nominally healthy, although unrecorded immune exposures were likely present. The donor was CMV seropositive and was included in the group of almost 300 seropositive cohort members. Each donor provided a peripheral blood sample, and peripheral blood mononuclear cells were used for TCR beta sequencing. The Qiagen DNeasy Blood Extraction Kit was used to extract genomic DNA from the blood cell samples.

Sequencing was done on a sample of PBMCs. This clonotype originated in a male donor in good health and CMV-seropositive. The chain links TRBV28 with TRBJ2-3; TRBD1 agrees with 9 junctional bases. In nucleotides, the sequence is TGTGCCAGCAGTAGGGGACAGGGTACAGATACGCAGTATTTT. The translation is CASSRGQGTDTQYF.